This T cell receptor beta chain was identified in a study of cytomegalovirus exposure and HLA in healthy donors. The V segment lost 0 bases and the J segment 6 bases; nucleotides outside the gene matches: 5. CDR3 size: 15 residues. CDR1 and CDR2 (germline): LNHNV, YYDKDF (reference sequence). This clone occurred once. PCR employed 60 Vbeta and 13 Jbeta primers. TCRdb's table, derived via immunoSEQ multiplex PCR, lists solely in-frame clones and lacks some. This sample has tens of thousands of clones, with roughly four fifths found just once. Sequenced: PBMCs. The sequence was obtained from a man aged 40-49 years in good health and CMV-seronegative. This chain joins TRBV15 and TRBJ1-5, with 7 bases aligning to TRBD1. The CDR3 nucleotides are TGTGCCACCAGCAGAGATCTTCAGGGGGGTCAGCCCCAGCATTTT. This translates into CATSRDLQGGQPQHF.